A selection of T cell receptor beta chains follows, all from one sample in a study of vaccination and CD4 T cells after COVID-19. Their antigens are not known. TCRdb reprocessed the PCR reads via MiXCR and lists one record per CDR3 protein. The sample yields about 13,000 distinct CDR3 sequences, 58% seen once. The material was cultured CD4+ T cells from blood, obtained after SARS-CoV-2 vaccination. The source is a human donor with COVID-19. The CDR3 runs from the conserved cysteine through the conserved F or W. A D gene is named only where the DNA matches it firmly. Clone size is shown for a subset of rows, as once, few, many or a class of expanded clone.

v_call,d_call,j_call,clone_size,cdr3_nt,cdr3_aa
TRBV12-3/TRBV12-4,.,TRBJ1-2,once,TGTGCCAGCAGTTTTCGTCTGGGCTACACCTTC,CASSFRLGYTF
TRBV15,.,TRBJ2-3,.,TGTGCCACCAGCAGAGATGCGGGGTCCGGCACAGATACGCAGTATTTT,CATSRDAGSGTDTQYF
TRBV6-1,TRBD1,TRBJ1-3,.,TGTGCCAGCAGTGGACCCGGGACAGTCGGAAACACCATATATTTT,CASSGPGTVGNTIYF
TRBV7-2,.,TRBJ1-5,.,TGTGCCAGCAGCTTGTTCAATCAGCCCCAGCATTTT,CASSLFNQPQHF
TRBV6-1,.,TRBJ2-3,.,TGTGCCAGCACTGAGCCCCGGGACACCAACACAGATACGCAGTATTTT,CASTEPRDTNTDTQYF
TRBV11-2,.,TRBJ2-1,once,TGTGCCAGCAACCAACGCGACAGGACAATTGACAATGAGCAGTTCTTC,CASNQRDRTIDNEQFF
TRBV5-6,.,TRBJ2-4,.,TGTGCCAGCAGCTCGCAAACAGGAGACATTCAGTACTTC,CASSSQTGDIQYF
TRBV2,.,TRBJ2-7,few,TGTGCCAGCAGTGATTGGACGGTTTTATACGAGCAGTACTTC,CASSDWTVLYEQYF
TRBV6-1,TRBD2,TRBJ2-6,few,TGTGCCAGCAGTCAACAGGGACTAGCGGGGTCTGGGGCCAACGTCCTGACTTTC,CASSQQGLAGSGANVLTF
TRBV28,TRBD1,TRBJ1-5,.,TGTGCCAGCAGTTCTCCGGGACAGGGGAACAATCAGCCCCAGCATTTT,CASSSPGQGNNQPQHF
TRBV6-1,TRBD1,TRBJ2-7,.,TGTGCCAGCAGGGAAACAGGGGCTAACGACGAGCAGTACTTC,CASRETGANDEQYF
TRBV14,.,TRBJ1-1,.,TGTGCCAGCAGTTCACAGTTATTGAACACTGAAGCTTTCTTT,CASSSQLLNTEAFF
TRBV25-1,TRBD2,TRBJ2-1,.,TGTGCCAGCGGGACTAGCGGGGGGGATGAGCAGTTCTTC,CASGTSGGDEQFF
TRBV19,.,TRBJ1-1,.,TGTGCCAGTAGTATAGGGGGGCAGAAGAACACTGAAGCTTTCTTT,CASSIGGQKNTEAFF
TRBV6-1,TRBD1,TRBJ2-7,.,TGTGCCAGCAGTGAATTGGGACAGGGCAACTACGAGCAGTACTTC,CASSELGQGNYEQYF
TRBV6-1,TRBD1,TRBJ1-5,.,TGTGCCAGCAGGTCCCTGGGACAGGGCAATCAGCCCCAGCATTTT,CASRSLGQGNQPQHF
TRBV15,.,TRBJ1-3,few,TGTGCCACCAGCAGAGATGACACTTCCGGGTCAATATATTTT,CATSRDDTSGSIYF
TRBV20-1,.,TRBJ1-1,.,TGCAGTGCTAGAGGACAGGAAAATGTGAACACTGAAGCTTTCTTT,CSARGQENVNTEAFF
TRBV7-2,.,TRBJ1-1,few,TGTGCCAGCAGCTTATTCACAGGAGGAAATACTGAAGCTTTCTTT,CASSLFTGGNTEAFF
TRBV2,.,TRBJ1-5,once,TGTGCCAGCAACAGGGAGACAGTTCAGCCCCAGCATTTT,CASNRETVQPQHF
TRBV7-6,.,TRBJ2-7,few,TGTGCCAGCACCCTTGGGGTCCTTAGTAGCGAGCAGTACTTC,CASTLGVLSSEQYF
TRBV20-1,TRBD1,TRBJ1-4,few,TGCAGTGCTAGACCGGGACAGGGCGATGAAAAACTGTTTTTT,CSARPGQGDEKLFF
TRBV20-1,TRBD2,TRBJ2-5,.,TGCAGTGCTAGACTAGCGGGGGGGCTGGGGGAGACCCAGTACTTC,CSARLAGGLGETQYF
TRBV15,.,TRBJ1-2,.,TGTGCCACCAGCAGAGATCTTGGGTCAGCCGCTAACTATGGCTACACCTTC,CATSRDLGSAANYGYTF
TRBV5-4,.,TRBJ2-1,.,TGTGCCAGCTCACCTGGGGAGCGCCGTGGTGAGCAGTTCTTC,CASSPGERRGEQFF
TRBV20-1,.,TRBJ2-5,.,TGCAGTGCTAGAGATCGTTCCGGGGGCCAAGAGACCCAGTACTTC,CSARDRSGGQETQYF
TRBV7-2,.,TRBJ1-1,medium-sized,TGTGCCAGCAGCTTAGATGGCCAAGCGGGTTTCTTT,CASSLDGQAGFF
TRBV5-4,.,TRBJ2-1,.,TGTGCCAGCAGCTTCAGGGGGGTAGTGGATGAGCAGTTCTTC,CASSFRGVVDEQFF
TRBV24-1,.,TRBJ2-3,few,TGTGCCACCAAGGGGGATCACACAGATACGCAGTATTTT,CATKGDHTDTQYF
TRBV7-6,.,TRBJ2-7,.,TGTGCCAGCAGCTCAGGGGGGGCCTACGAGCAGTACTTC,CASSSGGAYEQYF
TRBV7-8,.,TRBJ1-6,.,TGTGCCAGCAGCTTAGCCCCGGACCTCCCGACTTCGTTT,CASSLAPDLPTSF
TRBV6-5,TRBD1,TRBJ1-6,few,TGTGCCAGCAATTACCGGGACAGGGTAGGTAATTCACCCCTCCACTTT,CASNYRDRVGNSPLHF
TRBV20-1,TRBD1,TRBJ2-3,few,TGCAGTGCTCCGGGACAGGGGGCCCGGGATACGCAGTATTTT,CSAPGQGARDTQYF
TRBV6-1,.,TRBJ1-2,.,TGTGCCAGCAGTCCCCGAGCTAAAACAGGTTCCCCTAACTATGGCTACACCTTC,CASSPRAKTGSPNYGYTF
TRBV5-4,TRBD2,TRBJ2-2,.,TGTGCCAGCAGCCCTCAGCGGGGAACCGGGGAGCTGTTTTTT,CASSPQRGTGELFF
TRBV6-7,TRBD1,TRBJ1-3,.,TGTGCCAGCCTGGACAGGACGAGCTCTGGAAACACCATATATTTT,CASLDRTSSGNTIYF
TRBV7-8,.,TRBJ2-6,.,TGTGCCAGCAGCCCCGAGGGGGGTCGGCCTGGGGCCAACGTCCTGACTTTC,CASSPEGGRPGANVLTF
TRBV20-1,.,TRBJ1-5,.,TGCAGTGCTAGAGTCGGGTTGGGCAATCAGCCCCAGCATTTT,CSARVGLGNQPQHF
TRBV27,.,TRBJ2-3,few,TGTGCCAGCAGTGTCCGTCAGACTAGCACAGATACGCAGTATTTT,CASSVRQTSTDTQYF